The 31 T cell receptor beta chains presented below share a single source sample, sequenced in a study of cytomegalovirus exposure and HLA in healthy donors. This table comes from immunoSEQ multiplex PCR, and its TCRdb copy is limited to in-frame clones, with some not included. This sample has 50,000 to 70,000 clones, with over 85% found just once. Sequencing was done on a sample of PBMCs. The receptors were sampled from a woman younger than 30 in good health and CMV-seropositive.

CDR3 protein: CATRLEKYSNQPQHF. For the CDR3, the DNA is TGTGCCACCAGATTAGAGAAGTATAGCAATCAGCCCCAGCATTTT. This sequence joins TRBV15 and TRBJ1-5; D is undetermined. This CDR3 has 15 amino acids. Germline loops: CDR1 LNHNV, CDR2 YYDKDF (reference sequence). Between the trimmed V and J ends, which lost 6 bases and 0 bases, there was a span of 12 bases.

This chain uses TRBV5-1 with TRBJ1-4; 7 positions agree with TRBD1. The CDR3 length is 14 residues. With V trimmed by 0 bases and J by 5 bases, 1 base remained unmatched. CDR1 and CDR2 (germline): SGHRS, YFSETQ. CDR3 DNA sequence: TGCGCCAGCAGCTTGGGACAGGGCAATGAAAAACTGTTTTTT. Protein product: CASSLGQGNEKLFF.

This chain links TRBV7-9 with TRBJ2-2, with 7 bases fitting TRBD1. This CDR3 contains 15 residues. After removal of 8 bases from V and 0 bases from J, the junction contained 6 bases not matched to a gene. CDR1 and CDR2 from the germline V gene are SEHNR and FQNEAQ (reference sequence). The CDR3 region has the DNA TGTGCCAGCTTTAAGACAGGGTCGAACACCGGGGAGCTGTTTTTT. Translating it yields CASFKTGSNTGELFF. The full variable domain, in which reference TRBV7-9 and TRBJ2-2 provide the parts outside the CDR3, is DTGVSQNPRHKITKRGQNVTFRCDPISEHNRLYWYRQTLGQGPEFLTYFQNEAQLEKSRLLSDRFSAERPKGSFSTLEIQRTEQGDSAMYLCASFKTGSNTGELFFGEGSRLTVL.

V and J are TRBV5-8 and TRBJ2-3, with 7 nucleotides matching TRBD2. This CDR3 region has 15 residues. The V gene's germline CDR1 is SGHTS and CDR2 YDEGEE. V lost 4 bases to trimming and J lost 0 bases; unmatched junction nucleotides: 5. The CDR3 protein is CASSAKLASTDTQYF. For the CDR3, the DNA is TGTGCCAGCAGCGCCAAACTAGCGAGCACAGATACGCAGTATTTT.

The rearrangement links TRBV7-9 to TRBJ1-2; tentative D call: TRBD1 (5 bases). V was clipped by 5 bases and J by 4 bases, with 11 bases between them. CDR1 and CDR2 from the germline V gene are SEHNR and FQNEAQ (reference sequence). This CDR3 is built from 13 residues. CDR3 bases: TGTGCCAGCAGCCCCCAGGGACTCTATGGCTACACCTTC. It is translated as CASSPQGLYGYTF. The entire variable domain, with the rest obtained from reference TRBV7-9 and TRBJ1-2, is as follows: DTGVSQNPRHKITKRGQNVTFRCDPISEHNRLYWYRQTLGQGPEFLTYFQNEAQLEKSRLLSDRFSAERPKGSFSTLEIQRTEQGDSAMYLCASSPQGLYGYTFGSGTRLTVV.

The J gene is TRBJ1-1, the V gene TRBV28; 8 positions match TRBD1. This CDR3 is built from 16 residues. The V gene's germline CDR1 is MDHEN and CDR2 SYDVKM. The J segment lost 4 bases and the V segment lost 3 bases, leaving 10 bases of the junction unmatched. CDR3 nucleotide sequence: TGTGCCAGCAGTTTCCCCAGGACAGGGATCTCCACTGAAGCTTTCTTT. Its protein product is CASSFPRTGISTEAFF.

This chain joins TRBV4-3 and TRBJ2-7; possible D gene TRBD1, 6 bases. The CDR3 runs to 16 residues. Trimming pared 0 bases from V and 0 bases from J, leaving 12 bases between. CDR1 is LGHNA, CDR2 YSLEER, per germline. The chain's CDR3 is CASSQDARGSSYEQYF. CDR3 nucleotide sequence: TGCGCCAGCAGCCAAGATGCAAGGGGGAGCTCCTACGAGCAGTACTTC.

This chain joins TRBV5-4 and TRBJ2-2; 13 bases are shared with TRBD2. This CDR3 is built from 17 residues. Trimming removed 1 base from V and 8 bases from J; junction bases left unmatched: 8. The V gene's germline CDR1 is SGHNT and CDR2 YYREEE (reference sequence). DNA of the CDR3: TGTGCCAGCAGCTTGTTGGGACTAGCGGGGTACCGGGGGGAGCTGTTTTTT. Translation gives CASSLLGLAGYRGELFF.

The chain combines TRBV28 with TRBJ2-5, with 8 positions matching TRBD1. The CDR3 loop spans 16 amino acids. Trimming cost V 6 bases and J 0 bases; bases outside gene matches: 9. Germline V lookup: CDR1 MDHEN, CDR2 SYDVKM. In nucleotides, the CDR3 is TGTGCCAGCAGCCGACCGGGACAGGTGAACCAAGAGACCCAGTACTTC. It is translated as CASSRPGQVNQETQYF.

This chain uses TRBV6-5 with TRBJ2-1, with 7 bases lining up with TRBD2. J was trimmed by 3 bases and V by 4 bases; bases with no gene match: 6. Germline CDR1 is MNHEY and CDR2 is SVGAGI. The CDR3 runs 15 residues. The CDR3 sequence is CASSSVAGHYNEQFF. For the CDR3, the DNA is TGTGCCAGCAGTTCCGTAGCGGGTCACTACAATGAGCAGTTCTTC.

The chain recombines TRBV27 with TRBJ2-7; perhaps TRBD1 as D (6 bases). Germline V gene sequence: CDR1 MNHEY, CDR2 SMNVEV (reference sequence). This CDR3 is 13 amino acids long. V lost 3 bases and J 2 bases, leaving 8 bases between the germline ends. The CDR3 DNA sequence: TGTGCCAGCAGTTTCAGGGGACCCTACGAGCAGTACTTC. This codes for CASSFRGPYEQYF.

CDR3 region: CASRRSEREVSQTQYF. The CDR3 DNA reads as TGTGCAAGTCGCAGGAGCGAGCGGGAGGTGTCGCAGACCCAGTACTTC. The chain carries TRBV12-2 and TRBJ2-5; the table gives TRBD2 as D, unverified against the DNA. TRBV12-2 counts as a pseudogene. This CDR3 spans 16 amino acids.

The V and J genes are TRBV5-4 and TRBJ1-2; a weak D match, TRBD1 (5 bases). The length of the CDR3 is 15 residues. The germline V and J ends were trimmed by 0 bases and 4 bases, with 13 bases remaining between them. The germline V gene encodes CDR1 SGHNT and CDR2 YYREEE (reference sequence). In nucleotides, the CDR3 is TGTGCCAGCAGCTTGGTGGAGCCCGGGGGCTATGGCTACACCTTC. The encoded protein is CASSLVEPGGYGYTF.

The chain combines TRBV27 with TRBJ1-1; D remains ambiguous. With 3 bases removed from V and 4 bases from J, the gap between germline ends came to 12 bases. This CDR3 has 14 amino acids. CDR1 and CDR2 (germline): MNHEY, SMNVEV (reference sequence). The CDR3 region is CASSFGAGLTEAFF. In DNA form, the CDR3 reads TGTGCCAGCAGTTTCGGTGCTGGGCTCACTGAAGCTTTCTTT.

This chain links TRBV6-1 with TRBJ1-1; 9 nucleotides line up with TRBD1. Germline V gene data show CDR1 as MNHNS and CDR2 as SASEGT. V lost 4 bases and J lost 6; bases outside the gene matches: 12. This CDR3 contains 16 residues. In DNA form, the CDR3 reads TGTGCCAGCAGTGGGCTGCCGGGACAGGGTTTAGCTGAAGCTTTCTTT. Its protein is CASSGLPGQGLAEAFF.

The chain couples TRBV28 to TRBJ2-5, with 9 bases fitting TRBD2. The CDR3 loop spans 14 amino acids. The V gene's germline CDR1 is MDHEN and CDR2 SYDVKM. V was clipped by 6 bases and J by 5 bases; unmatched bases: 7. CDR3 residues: CASSLSGRSETQYF. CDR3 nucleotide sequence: TGTGCCAGCAGCCTTAGCGGGAGATCGGAGACCCAGTACTTC.

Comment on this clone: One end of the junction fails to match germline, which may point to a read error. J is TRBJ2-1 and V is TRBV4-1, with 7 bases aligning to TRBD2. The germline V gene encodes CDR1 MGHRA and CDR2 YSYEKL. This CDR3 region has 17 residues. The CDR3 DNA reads TGCGCCAGCAGCCTTGAGGGCCCGGGACTATCCTTCAATGAGCAGTTCTTC. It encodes CASSLEGPGLSFNEQFF.

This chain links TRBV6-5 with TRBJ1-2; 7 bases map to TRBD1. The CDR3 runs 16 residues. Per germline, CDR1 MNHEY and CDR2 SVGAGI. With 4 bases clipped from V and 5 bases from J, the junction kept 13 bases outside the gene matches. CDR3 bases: TGTGCCAGCAGTTCCTTGCCCCAACAGGGGTCGTATGGCTACACCTTC. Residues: CASSSLPQQGSYGYTF.

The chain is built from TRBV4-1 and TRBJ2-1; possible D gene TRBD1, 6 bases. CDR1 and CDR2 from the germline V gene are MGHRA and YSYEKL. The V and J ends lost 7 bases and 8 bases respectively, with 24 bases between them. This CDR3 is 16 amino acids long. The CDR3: CASTRAKGEFRDEQFF. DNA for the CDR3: TGCGCCAGCACTAGGGCGAAGGGGGAGTTTAGGGATGAGCAGTTCTTC.

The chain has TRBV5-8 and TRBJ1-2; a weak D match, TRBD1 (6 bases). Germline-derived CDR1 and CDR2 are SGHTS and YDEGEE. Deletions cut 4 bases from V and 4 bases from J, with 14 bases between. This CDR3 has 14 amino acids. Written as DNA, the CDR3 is TGTGCCAGCAGCCCGATACAGACAGGCTATGGCTACACCTTC. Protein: CASSPIQTGYGYTF. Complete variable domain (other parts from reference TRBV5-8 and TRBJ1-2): EAGVTQSPTHLIKTRGQQATLRCSPISGHTSVYWYQQALGLGLQFLLWYDEGEERNRGNFPPRFSGRQFPNYSSELNVNALELEDSALYLCASSPIQTGYGYTFGSGTRLTVV.

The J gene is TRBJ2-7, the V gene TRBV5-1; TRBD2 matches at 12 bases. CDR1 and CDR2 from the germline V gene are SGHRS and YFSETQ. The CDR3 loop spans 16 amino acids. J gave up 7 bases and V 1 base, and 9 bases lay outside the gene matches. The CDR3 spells CASSLTSGGPLIEQYF. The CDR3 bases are TGCGCCAGCAGCTTGACTAGCGGGGGGCCACTTATAGAGCAGTACTTC.

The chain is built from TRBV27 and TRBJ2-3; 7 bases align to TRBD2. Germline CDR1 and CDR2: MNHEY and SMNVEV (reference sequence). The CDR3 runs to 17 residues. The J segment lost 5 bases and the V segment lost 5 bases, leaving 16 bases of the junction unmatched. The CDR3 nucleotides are TGTGCCAGCAGTCTTACCGTCGCGGGAGTCGGTCGAGATACGCAGTATTTT. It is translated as CASSLTVAGVGRDTQYF.

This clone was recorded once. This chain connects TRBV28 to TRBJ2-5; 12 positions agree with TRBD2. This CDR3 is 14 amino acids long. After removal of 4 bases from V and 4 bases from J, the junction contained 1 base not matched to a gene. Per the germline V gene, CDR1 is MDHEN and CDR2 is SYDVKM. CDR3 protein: CASSSLAGGETQYF. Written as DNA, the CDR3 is TGTGCCAGCAGTTCACTAGCGGGGGGAGAGACCCAGTACTTC.

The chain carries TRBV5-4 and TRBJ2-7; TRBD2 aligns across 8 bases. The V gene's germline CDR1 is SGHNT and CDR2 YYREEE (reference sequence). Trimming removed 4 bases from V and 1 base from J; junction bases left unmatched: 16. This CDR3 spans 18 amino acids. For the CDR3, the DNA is TGTGCCAGCAGCACCCCGGTGGTAGCGGGAACTGGGTCCTACGAGCAGTACTTC. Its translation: CASSTPVVAGTGSYEQYF.

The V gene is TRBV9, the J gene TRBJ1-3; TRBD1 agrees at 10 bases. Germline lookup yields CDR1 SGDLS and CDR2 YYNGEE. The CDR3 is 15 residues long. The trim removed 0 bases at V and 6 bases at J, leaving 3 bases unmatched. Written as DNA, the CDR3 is TGTGCCAGCAGCGTAGCTGGGACAGGGGTAAACACCATATATTTT. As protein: CASSVAGTGVNTIYF.

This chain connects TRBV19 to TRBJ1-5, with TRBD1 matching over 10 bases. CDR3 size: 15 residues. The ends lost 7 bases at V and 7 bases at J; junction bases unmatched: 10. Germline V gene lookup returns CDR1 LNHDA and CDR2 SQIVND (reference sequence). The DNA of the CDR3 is TGTGCCAGTACCCCGGGACAGGGGATAGGGCAGCCCCAGCATTTT. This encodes CASTPGQGIGQPQHF.

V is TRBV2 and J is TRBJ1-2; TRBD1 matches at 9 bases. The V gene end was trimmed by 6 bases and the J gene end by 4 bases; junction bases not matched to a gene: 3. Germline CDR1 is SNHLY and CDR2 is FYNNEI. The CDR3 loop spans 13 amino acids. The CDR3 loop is CASSGQGLYGYTF. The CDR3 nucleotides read TGTGCCAGCAGCGGACAGGGGCTCTATGGCTACACCTTC.

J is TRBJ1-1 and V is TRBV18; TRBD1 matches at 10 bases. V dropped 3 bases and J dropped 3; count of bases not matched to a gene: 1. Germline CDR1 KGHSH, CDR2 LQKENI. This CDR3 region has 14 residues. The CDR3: CASSPDRGHTEAFF. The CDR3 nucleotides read TGTGCCAGCTCACCCGACAGGGGGCACACTGAAGCTTTCTTT.

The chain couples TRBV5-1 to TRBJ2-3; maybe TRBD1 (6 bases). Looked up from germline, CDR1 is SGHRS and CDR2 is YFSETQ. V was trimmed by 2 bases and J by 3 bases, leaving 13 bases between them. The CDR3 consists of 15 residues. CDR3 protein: CASSLQGAVTDTQYF. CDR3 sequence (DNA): TGCGCCAGCAGCTTACAGGGTGCAGTAACAGATACGCAGTATTTT.

CDR3 nucleotide sequence: TGTGCTCTGGGGGACAGGGCTAATTCACCCCTCCACTTT. Its translation: CALGDRANSPLHF. The V gene is TRBV6-1, the J gene TRBJ1-6; 9 bases fit TRBD1. The CDR3 covers 13 residues. Germline-derived CDR1 and CDR2 are MNHNS and SASEGT.

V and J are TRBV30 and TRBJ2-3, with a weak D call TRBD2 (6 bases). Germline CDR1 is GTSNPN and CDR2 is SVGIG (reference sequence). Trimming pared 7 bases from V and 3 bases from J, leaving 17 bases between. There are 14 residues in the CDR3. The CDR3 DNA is TGTGCCTTAGAGGCGGGGAAGAAAACAGATACGCAGTATTTT. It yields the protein CALEAGKKTDTQYF.